Following are 27 T cell receptor beta chains from one sample sequenced in a study of blood T cell repertoires in COVID-19. Produced via immunoSEQ multiplex PCR; TCRdb's table is partial and in-frame only. Among 200,000 to 250,000 clones listed, about 84% were seen once. The sequenced sample was PBMCs or T cells enriched from blood (not recorded which). The origin of the receptors is a man aged 55 to 70 who had recovered from COVID-19.

The gene calls are TRBV18 and TRBJ2-3; maybe TRBD2 (6 bases). Looked up from germline, CDR1 is KGHSH and CDR2 is LQKENI. Trimming cost V 6 bases and J 3 bases, with 16 bases left between them. The CDR3 is 15 amino acids. The CDR3 region has the DNA TGTGCCAGCTCTTGGAGGGAGTCAGGGACAGATACGCAGTATTTT. Translation: CASSWRESGTDTQYF.

V gene TRBV18 combines with J gene TRBJ2-7; possible D gene TRBD1, 6 bases. This CDR3 comprises 13 residues. Trimming left V 3 bases short and J 6 bases short, with 12 bases between. Germline-derived CDR1 and CDR2 are KGHSH and LQKENI. The CDR3 is CASSPGQPPEQYF. The CDR3 DNA is TGTGCCAGCTCACCCGGACAGCCTCCCGAGCAGTACTTC.

The CDR3 sequence is CASSRMGQNTEAFF. CDR3 bases: TGTGCCAGCAGCCGAATGGGACAGAACACTGAAGCTTTCTTT. The gene calls are TRBV3-1 (or the pseudogene TRBV3-2) and TRBJ1-1; a possible D gene is TRBD1 (6 bases). There are 14 residues in the CDR3. Per germline, CDR1 LGHDT and CDR2 YNNKEL (reference sequence). Trimming cost V 4 bases and J 1 base, with 10 bases left between them.

The rearrangement joins TRBV7-8 to TRBJ1-5, with D possibly matching TRBD1 (5 bases). This CDR3 has 13 amino acids. Germline lookup yields CDR1 SGHVS and CDR2 FQNEAQ. V lost 5 bases and J 7 bases, leaving 12 bases between the germline ends. For the CDR3, the DNA is TGTGCCAGCAGCATCGGACAATCCCAGCCCCAGCATTTT. Translated, it gives CASSIGQSQPQHF.

The chain couples TRBV12-3 or TRBV12-4 to TRBJ1-1; maybe TRBD1 (6 bases). V lost 6 bases to trimming and J lost 8 bases, with 13 bases between them. The CDR3 contains 12 residues. The CDR3 region is CASSRGQAEAFF. The CDR3, as DNA: TGTGCCAGCAGCCGGGGACAAGCCGAAGCTTTCTTT.

The chain uses TRBV6-5 and TRBJ1-4; 10 bases are shared with TRBD1. The CDR3 totals 15 residues. Germline CDR1 is MNHEY and CDR2 is SVGAGI. The ends lost 5 bases at V and 8 bases at J; junction bases unmatched: 8. CDR3 bases: TGTGCCAGCAGTCCTACCGGGACAGGGGCGGAAAAACTGTTTTTT. As protein: CASSPTGTGAEKLFF.

This chain joins TRBV18 and TRBJ1-1, with D possibly matching TRBD1 (6 bases). Between the trimmed V and J ends, which lost 0 bases and 0 bases, there was a span of 11 bases. The CDR3 length is 16 residues. Germline CDR1 is KGHSH and CDR2 is LQKENI. DNA for the CDR3: TGTGCCAGCTCACCACCGTCGGGACATCTGAACACTGAAGCTTTCTTT. Translated, it gives CASSPPSGHLNTEAFF.

The rearrangement joins TRBV5-1 to TRBJ1-1; no firm D call. The CDR3 has 14 residues. V lost 4 bases and J 1 base, leaving 11 bases between the germline ends. Germline V gene data show CDR1 as SGHRS and CDR2 as YFSETQ. DNA of the CDR3: TGCGCCAGCAGCACGACTCCCCAGAACACTGAAGCTTTCTTT. It is translated as CASSTTPQNTEAFF.

This sequence joins TRBV5-1 and TRBJ1-3; the match to TRBD1 covers 10 bases. V shed 4 bases, J shed 4 bases, and the junction held 5 bases outside the gene matches. CDR3 length equals 15 residues. Germline V gene sequence: CDR1 SGHRS, CDR2 YFSETQ. DNA of the CDR3: TGCGCCAGCAGCGGGGGACAGGGGAGCGGAAACACCATATATTTT. Protein: CASSGGQGSGNTIYF. Full variable domain (remainder filled in from reference TRBV5-1 and TRBJ1-3): KAGVTQTPRYLIKTRGQQVTLSCSPISGHRSVSWYQQTPGQGLQFLFEYFSETQRNKGNFPGRFSGRQFSNSRSEMNVSTLELGDSALYLCASSGGQGSGNTIYFGEGSWLTVV.

This chain connects TRBV10-2 to TRBJ1-1; D is perhaps TRBD1 (6 bases). The CDR3 extends over 13 amino acids. CDR1 is WSHSY, CDR2 SAAADI, per germline. V lost 8 bases, J lost 2 bases, and 12 bases lay in between. The chain's CDR3 is CASLRQVNTEAFF. In nucleotides, the CDR3 is TGCGCCAGCCTTAGACAGGTTAACACTGAAGCTTTCTTT.

CDR3 amino acids: CATSRDRGQGKATNEKLFF. The CDR3 DNA is TGTGCCACCAGCAGAGACCGTGGACAGGGGAAGGCAACTAATGAAAAACTGTTTTTT. The V call is TRBV15, the J call TRBJ1-4; 9 positions match TRBD1. Per the germline V gene, CDR1 is LNHNV and CDR2 is YYDKDF (reference sequence). This CDR3 spans 19 amino acids. V shed 0 bases and J 0 bases; nucleotides not matched to a gene: 8.

V gene TRBV5-1 combines with J gene TRBJ2-7, with D perhaps TRBD1 (6 bases). The CDR3 loop spans 14 amino acids. CDR1 is SGHRS, CDR2 YFSETQ, per germline. Trimming stripped 4 bases from V and 2 bases from J, with 13 bases between. The DNA of the CDR3 is TGCGCCAGCAGCACCGGACAGCTCACCTACGAGCAGTACTTC. The encoded protein is CASSTGQLTYEQYF. Complete variable domain (other parts from reference TRBV5-1 and TRBJ2-7): KAGVTQTPRYLIKTRGQQVTLSCSPISGHRSVSWYQQTPGQGLQFLFEYFSETQRNKGNFPGRFSGRQFSNSRSEMNVSTLELGDSALYLCASSTGQLTYEQYFGPGTRLTVT.

This clone was observed once. In nucleotides, the CDR3 is TGCAGTGCTAGACGGGTGGATGAGCAGTTCTTC. Translated: CSARRVDEQFF. V is TRBV20-1 and J is TRBJ2-1; no definite D call. Germline V lookup: CDR1 DFQATT, CDR2 SNEGSKA (reference sequence). The CDR3 runs to 11 residues. V dropped 2 bases and J dropped 8 bases, with 7 bases sitting between them.

V is TRBV3-1 (or the pseudogene TRBV3-2) and J is TRBJ2-1; a possible D gene is TRBD1 (6 bases). V gave up 0 bases and J gave up 3 bases, with 15 bases separating them. This CDR3 has 17 amino acids. Per the germline V gene, CDR1 is LGHDT and CDR2 is YNNKEL (reference sequence). CDR3 residues: CASSQDRERGIYNEQFF. CDR3 nucleotide sequence: TGTGCCAGCAGCCAAGATCGAGAAAGGGGGATCTACAATGAGCAGTTCTTC.

The chain uses TRBV7-2 and TRBJ1-3; TRBD1 agrees at 9 bases. CDR1 is SGHTA and CDR2 is FQGNSA in the germline V gene. The J segment lost 4 bases and the V segment lost 1 base, leaving 5 bases of the junction unmatched. This CDR3 contains 16 residues. CDR3 in amino acids: CASSLDGTGLGNTIYF. CDR3 DNA: TGTGCCAGCAGCTTAGACGGGACAGGGTTGGGAAACACCATATATTTT.

This rearrangement joins TRBV6-5 to TRBJ1-3; D unresolved. V gave up 2 bases and J gave up 0 bases, with 8 bases separating them. This CDR3 has 15 residues. Germline CDR1 MNHEY, CDR2 SVGAGI. The CDR3 is CASSYNRGSGNTIYF. The DNA for the CDR3 is TGTGCCAGCAGTTACAACCGAGGCTCTGGAAACACCATATATTTT.

The chain has TRBV19 and TRBJ2-1, with TRBD1 matching over 8 bases. The CDR3 runs 17 residues. Germline assignment: CDR1 LNHDA and CDR2 SQIVND (reference sequence). The V segment lost 0 bases and the J segment 5 bases; nucleotides outside the gene matches: 9. CDR3 amino acids: CASSIEGRGRLDNEQFF. The CDR3 bases are TGTGCCAGTAGTATAGAAGGCAGGGGGCGATTAGACAATGAGCAGTTCTTC.

The chain has TRBV3-1 (or the pseudogene TRBV3-2) and TRBJ2-1, with 7 bases identical to TRBD2. V lost 4 bases to trimming and J lost 2 bases; unmatched junction nucleotides: 2. Germline values: CDR1 LGHDT, CDR2 YNNKEL (reference sequence). This CDR3 contains 14 residues. CDR3: CASSPGLTYNEQFF. The CDR3 region has the DNA TGTGCCAGCAGCCCGGGACTAACCTACAATGAGCAGTTCTTC.

This chain joins TRBV13 and TRBJ2-3; maybe TRBD2 (5 bases). The CDR3 sequence is 16 residues long. Germline V CDR1 and CDR2: PRHDT, FYEKMQ (reference sequence). Between the trimmed V and J ends, which lost 2 bases and 5 bases, there was a span of 17 bases. The CDR3 is CASSLFDEGLIDTQYF. CDR3 nucleotides: TGTGCCAGCAGCTTATTCGATGAGGGCTTGATAGATACGCAGTATTTT.

The chain has TRBV9 and TRBJ2-1; D ambiguous. This CDR3 contains 14 residues. V lost 0 bases and J lost 4, with 8 bases in between. Germline loops: CDR1 SGDLS, CDR2 YYNGEE. CDR3 sequence reads: CASSVENGYNEQFF. Written as DNA, the CDR3 is TGTGCCAGCAGCGTAGAGAACGGGTACAATGAGCAGTTCTTC.

CDR3 region: CASSLAGNQETQYF. The CDR3 bases are TGTGCCAGCAGCTTAGCGGGCAACCAAGAGACCCAGTACTTC. V gene TRBV7-2 combines with J gene TRBJ2-5; no clear D. The CDR3 spans 14 residues. Germline V gene data show CDR1 as SGHTA and CDR2 as FQGNSA. V was trimmed by 0 bases and J by 0 bases, leaving 5 bases between them.

The chain carries TRBV29-1 and TRBJ1-4; 7 nucleotides align to TRBD1. The CDR3 extends over 13 amino acids. The germline gives CDR1 SQVTM, CDR2 ANQGSEA. V was pared by 6 bases and J by 10 bases, with 11 bases of the junction left unmatched. CDR3 residues: CSVEPGGNGKLFF. The CDR3 DNA reads TGCAGCGTCGAACCAGGGGGAAACGGAAAACTGTTTTTT.

The chain employs TRBV7-9 and TRBJ1-1; 7 bases fit TRBD1. The trim removed 4 bases at V and 8 bases at J, leaving 4 bases unmatched. Germline lookup yields CDR1 SEHNR and CDR2 FQNEAQ (reference sequence). The CDR3 consists of 12 residues. This CDR3 is CASSSDRLEAFF. In DNA form, the CDR3 reads TGTGCCAGCAGCTCGGACAGGTTGGAAGCTTTCTTT.

CDR3 in DNA: TGTGCCAGTAGTATGGACGCCGGGACTAGCGTTTACAATGAGCAGTTCTTC. It codes for CASSMDAGTSVYNEQFF. The rearrangement links TRBV19 to TRBJ2-1, with 10 bases lining up with TRBD2. With V trimmed by 3 bases and J by 4 bases, 9 bases remained unmatched. The CDR3 is 17 residues long. Germline CDR1 and CDR2: LNHDA and SQIVND (reference sequence).

This clone came up a few times. The V call is TRBV10-1, the J call TRBJ2-1; TRBD2 agrees at 16 bases. CDR1 WNHNN and CDR2 SYGVQD come from the germline V gene (reference sequence). The CDR3 sequence is 15 residues long. V was clipped by 4 bases and J by 8 bases; unmatched bases: 2. The CDR3 DNA is TGCGCCAGCAGTGCGGGGACTAGCGGGGGGGATGAGCAGTTCTTC. Translation gives CASSAGTSGGDEQFF.

The chain links TRBV5-6 to TRBJ1-1, with TRBD1 as a possible D gene (6 bases). Germline V lookup: CDR1 SGHDT, CDR2 YYEEEE. V was trimmed by 2 bases and J by 0 bases, leaving 17 bases between them. The CDR3 length is 17 residues. The CDR3 nucleotides are TGTGCCAGCAGCTTCCAGGTTAACAGGGCCGTGAACACTGAAGCTTTCTTT. This translates into CASSFQVNRAVNTEAFF.

The V and J genes are TRBV5-1 and TRBJ1-1, with TRBD1 as a possible D gene (6 bases). V was trimmed by 7 bases and J by 5 bases, leaving 18 bases between them. CDR3 length equals 14 residues. Germline V gene data show CDR1 as SGHRS and CDR2 as YFSETQ. As DNA, the CDR3 is TGCGCCAGCGGAGAGGACAGTTCCCGAACTGAAGCTTTCTTT. It translates to CASGEDSSRTEAFF.